The rows below give T cell receptor beta chains drawn from one sample of a study of response to subunit inactivated influenza vaccine. TCRdb passed the RT-PCR reads through MiXCR, listing each CDR3 protein once. The table shows hundreds of thousands of distinct CDR3 sequences, with approximately 14% occurring only once. Sequences were derived from PBMCs from blood, sampled 12 days after vaccination. Receptor source: a man over 45 who received an inactivated influenza vaccine. Each CDR3 is given with its conserved first and last residue. A D gene is named only where the DNA matches it firmly. Size is stated for part of the rows, as once, few or many counts, or as a class when the clone is expanded.

abundance,d_gene,v_gene,j_gene,CDR3nt,CDR3aa
few,.,TRBV20-1,TRBJ1-2,TGCAGTGCGCGGGACAACGACTATGGCTACACCTTC,CSARDNDYGYTF
.,.,TRBV4-1,TRBJ2-1,TGCGCCAGCAGCCAGTTGGGAACAGAGCAGTTCTTC,CASSQLGTEQFF
few,TRBD1,TRBV7-9,TRBJ2-2,TGTGCCAGCAGCCCCCTCGGGACAGCGAACACCGGGGAGCTGTTTTTT,CASSPLGTANTGELFF
few,.,TRBV10-3,TRBJ2-7,TGTGCCATCAGTGACGACAGCTCCTACGAGCAGTACTTC,CAISDDSSYEQYF
.,TRBD2,TRBV11-2,TRBJ2-3,TGTGCCAGCAGCTTAACCTTAGGGACTACACACACAGATACGCAGTATTTT,CASSLTLGTTHTDTQYF
few,.,TRBV5-1,TRBJ1-6,TGCGCCAGCAGCTTGAACCGCTTTAATTCACCCCTCCACTTT,CASSLNRFNSPLHF
few,.,TRBV2,TRBJ1-5,TGTGCCAGCGGGGGGTCGCGAGAACAGCCCCAGCATTTT,CASGGSREQPQHF
.,TRBD1,TRBV6-1,TRBJ2-1,TGTGCCAGCACACCGACAGGGCTAGGTGAGCAGTTCTTC,CASTPTGLGEQFF
.,TRBD2,TRBV28,TRBJ2-1,TGTGCCAGCGGCTACCTCCCGGGACTAGGAGTGAATGAGCAGTTCTTC,CASGYLPGLGVNEQFF
.,.,TRBV6-1,TRBJ2-1,TGTGCCAGCACCCCGGGCCCCCTAGCGAACAATGAGCAGTTCTTC,CASTPGPLANNEQFF
few,.,TRBV7-9,TRBJ1-2,TGTGCCAGCACCCCTTGGGAAGACTACACCTTC,CASTPWEDYTF
.,.,TRBV27,TRBJ2-1,TGTGCCAGCACCCCCTTATCCGGGACCCAATACAATGAGCAGTTCTTC,CASTPLSGTQYNEQFF
few,.,TRBV11-2,TRBJ2-3,TGTGCCAGCAGCTTATTCGGCGCGGGGAAAGATACGCAGTATTTT,CASSLFGAGKDTQYF
.,TRBD2,TRBV7-9,TRBJ2-1,TGTGCCAGCAGCTTAGCGCGGCGGGAGGGCCGGGATAGTGAGCAGTTCTTC,CASSLARREGRDSEQFF
few,TRBD2,TRBV7-8,TRBJ2-7,TGTGCCAGCAGCTTAGTCGGGACTAGCGTGTACGAGCAGTACTTC,CASSLVGTSVYEQYF
few,.,TRBV5-6,TRBJ2-7,TGTGCCAGCAGCTCCGCCGCCTACGAGCAGTACTTC,CASSSAAYEQYF
.,TRBD1,TRBV7-2,TRBJ2-1,TGTGCCAGCAGCTTAGACCCGGGACAGGGCAATGAGCAGTTCTTC,CASSLDPGQGNEQFF
few,.,TRBV7-2,TRBJ2-7,TGTGCCAGCAGCTACGGAACCCAAAGGGCCGAGCAGTACTTC,CASSYGTQRAEQYF
.,TRBD2,TRBV6-2/TRBV6-3,TRBJ2-7,TGTGCCAGCAGTTACTTCTTGAGCGGGAGCTCCTACGAGCAGTACTTC,CASSYFLSGSSYEQYF
many,.,TRBV7-9,TRBJ2-3,TGTGCCAGCAGCTCCCTCCTAGCGACAGATACGCAGTATTTT,CASSSLLATDTQYF
many,.,TRBV11-2,TRBJ2-2,TGTGCCAGCAGCTTAGTAAGGGGAGGTACCGGGGAGCTGTTTTTT,CASSLVRGGTGELFF
few,TRBD2,TRBV7-8,TRBJ2-1,TGTGCCAGCAGCTTAGAACTAGCGGGAGGGCCTTACAATGAGCAGTTCTTC,CASSLELAGGPYNEQFF
.,.,TRBV4-3,TRBJ2-2,TGCGCCAGCAGCCAAGTCCAAATTCGGGGGAGAAACACCGGGGAGCTGTTTTTT,CASSQVQIRGRNTGELFF
.,TRBD2,TRBV20-1,TRBJ2-1,TGCAGTGCTAGAGATCTAGCGGGACACTACAATGAGCAGTTCTTC,CSARDLAGHYNEQFF
.,.,TRBV5-1,TRBJ2-1,TGCGCCAGCAGCTTGGCGGGGGCAGGGGGCTACAATGAGCAGTTCTTC,CASSLAGAGGYNEQFF
few,.,TRBV6-2/TRBV6-3,TRBJ2-5,TGTGCCAGCACCGAACGGGACAAAGGCTACCAAGAGACCCAGTACTTC,CASTERDKGYQETQYF
.,.,TRBV10-3,TRBJ2-3,TGTGCCATCAGTGGCCCCCGGGGGAGCACAGATACGCAGTATTTT,CAISGPRGSTDTQYF
few,TRBD2,TRBV18,TRBJ2-1,TGTGCCAGCTCATTTAGCGGGGCATACAATGAGCAGTTCTTC,CASSFSGAYNEQFF
.,.,TRBV15,TRBJ2-5,TGTGCCACCAGGAAGTGGGACACCCAAGAGACCCAGTACTTC,CATRKWDTQETQYF
few,.,TRBV10-3,TRBJ2-2,TGTGCCATCAGTGAGTCCGGAGGGGACACCGGGGAGCTGTTTTTT,CAISESGGDTGELFF
few,.,TRBV12-3/TRBV12-4,TRBJ1-5,TGTGCCAGCAGTTTAGCGATTGGGGGGGTTCAGCCCCAGCATTTT,CASSLAIGGVQPQHF
few,.,TRBV3-1,TRBJ1-1,TGTGCCAGCACCGGTACGAACACTGAAGCTTTCTTT,CASTGTNTEAFF
.,.,TRBV2,TRBJ2-1,TGTGCCAGCAGCGCAGTGGGGGCCGACTACAATGAGCAGTTCTTC,CASSAVGADYNEQFF
few,.,TRBV18,TRBJ1-5,TGTGCCAGCTCACCAGGCAGCTATAGCAATCAGCCCCAGCATTTT,CASSPGSYSNQPQHF
.,TRBD2,TRBV3-1,TRBJ2-3,TGTGCCAGCAGCCCCCCTGGGACTAGCGGATACACAGATACGCAGTATTTT,CASSPPGTSGYTDTQYF
.,TRBD2,TRBV2,TRBJ2-3,TGTGCCAGCAGTGCTGGGCGGGGGGGCCTAGATACGCAGTATTTT,CASSAGRGGLDTQYF
few,.,TRBV3-1,TRBJ2-7,TGTGCCAGCAGCCGGAATAGCGGAGACTACGAGCAGTACTTC,CASSRNSGDYEQYF
few,.,TRBV28,TRBJ2-7,TGTGCCAGCAGTTACTTCCTGGTCCGGGGACCCGAGCAGTACTTC,CASSYFLVRGPEQYF
many,.,TRBV29-1,TRBJ2-6,TGCAGCGTACAAGTCTCTGGGGCCAACGTCCTGACTTTC,CSVQVSGANVLTF
.,.,TRBV11-2,TRBJ2-2,TGTGCCAGCAGCTTAGCGGGACAATACGGGGAGCTGTTTTTT,CASSLAGQYGELFF
.,.,TRBV27,TRBJ2-3,TGTGCCACCTCGCGGAGAAGCACAGATACGCAGTATTTT,CATSRRSTDTQYF
few,.,TRBV4-2,TRBJ2-5,TGTGCCAGCAGCCCTAATGGAGACCAGGGCGGGGAGACCCAGTACTTC,CASSPNGDQGGETQYF
few,TRBD2,TRBV7-3,TRBJ2-1,TGTGCCAGCAGCCGGGGACTAGCGGGAGTTCGTGAGCAGTTCTTC,CASSRGLAGVREQFF
.,.,TRBV10-2,TRBJ2-7,TGCGCCAGCAAACCACGCAATTCCTACGAGCAGTACTTC,CASKPRNSYEQYF
.,.,TRBV6-5,TRBJ2-7,TGTGCCAGCAGCTTACTAGCTTTGGGCTACGAGCAGTACTTC,CASSLLALGYEQYF
many,.,TRBV3-1,TRBJ2-1,TGTGCCAGCAGCCAAGATTGGGCTATAGGTGGCTCTGAGCAGTTCTTC,CASSQDWAIGGSEQFF
many,.,TRBV5-6,TRBJ1-2,TGTGCCAGCAGCTTGGCCAGGAACTATGGCTACACCTTC,CASSLARNYGYTF